What follows describes a single T cell receptor beta chain. No clone much larger than this one lies a single base away; base qualities are absent. The entry originates in a study of graft-versus-host responses after intestinal transplantation (dated by TCRdb to the early 2020s). About the full investigation: Multivisceral, liver-intestinal, or isolated intestinal transplants were received by the recipients. Anti-thymocyte globulin induction was given to all recipients, followed by maintenance tacrolimus and steroids for 2 to 4 years. After intestinal transplantation, graft-versus-host and host-versus-graft alloreactive T cell clones were followed in the graft, circulation and bone marrow using bulk TCR-beta CDR3 sequencing. Alloreactive clones were identified by sequencing pre-transplant mixed lymphocyte reaction products and comparing them with unstimulated pre-transplant donor and recipient T cells. Of the 20 to 30 intestinal transplant recipients enrolled in the cohort, one of whom was a retransplant, a few patients without pretransplant specimens were excluded. A peak of at least 4% donor T cells among recipient peripheral blood mononuclear cells was the definition used for donor T cell macrochimerism. Rather than being sequenced by the commercial service, samples from a few later patients were sequenced in-house on an Illumina MiSeq and processed with MiXCR.

The time point label corresponds to: cells obtained before transplantation from donor or recipient. In the mixed lymphocyte reactions, about 200,000 CFSE-labeled pre-transplant responders were plated with about 200,000 irradiated violet-dye-labeled stimulators and cultured for six to seven days. After the mixed lymphocyte reaction, proliferating CD3+CD4+CFSE-low and CD3+CD8+CFSE-low responder cells were FACS-sorted on a BD Influx sorter. Study-wide conclusions, independent of this receptor: In patients with donor T cell macrochimerism, the allografts had high GvH to HvG T cell clonal ratios. Peak levels of circulating GvH clones were associated with declines in HvG clones early after transplant. The relatively low number and heterogeneity of intestinal transplant patients limited the conclusions. GvH clones turned up in recipient bone marrow, with some appearing earlier in ileal mucosa or blood, a pattern consistent with an intestinal mucosal origin.

Library preparation used the immunoSEQ multiplex PCR assay. For most patients, genomic DNA was isolated with the Qiagen DNeasy Blood and Tissue Kit and sent frozen to Adaptive Biotechnologies for TCR sequencing. High-throughput TCR-beta CDR3 sequencing of genomic DNA from most patients was performed by Adaptive Biotechnologies. As for the original processing: Adaptive's ImmunoSEQ software supplied the TCR sequencing data for under 20 patients, while MiXCR and VDJtools were used to process a few other patients. To correct CD4 versus CD8 sorting errors, any sequence found in both subsets at a frequency ratio below 5:1 was removed. CDR3 nucleotide sequences shared by donor and recipient were removed because the origin of these sequences could not be assigned. Alloreactive clones required at least 2-fold expansion over unstimulated cells and minimum CFSE-low frequency of 0.002% (template counts) or 0.001% (read counts). Clones detected in sequenced pre-transplant spleen, lymph node, or MLR CFSE-low populations of the donor or recipient were defined as mappable. The cumulative frequency of alloreactive clones was calculated as a percentage of all sequences, weighted by copy number. TCRdb provides this immuneACCESS table in a form limited to in-frame rearrangements. Some clones are lacking; in checked studies, under half of them reflect an unresolved V gene, and why the rest are absent is not known. The DNA was the basis for D and trimming; V, J and clone size are from that table. The sample table lists around 21,000 clones, around 47% of them with a count of one. The ten largest make up approximately 1.3% of the sample.

Sequencing used alloreactive CD8+ T cells from a mixed lymphocyte reaction culture, obtained before transplantation. According to the study, the label for this sample's cell subset or site signals: CFSE-low proliferating T cells sorted from approximately six-day pre-transplant mixed lymphocyte reaction (GvH or HvG direction). The TCR sequence derives from a human patient who was an organ donor for intestinal transplantation.

The DNA reads TGTGCCGGGGGACAGGTTAGCTCTGGAAACACCATATATTTT. This yields the protein CAGGQVSSGNTIYF. The sequence is built from TRBV6-6 and TRBJ1-3, with 8 middle bases fitting TRBD1. The CDR3 contains 14 residues, cysteine and phenylalanine counted. Of the read, only the CDR3 DNA is kept; its 42 bases are in frame from base 1. Trimming leaves V shorter by 11 bases and J shorter by 0 bases, with the junction holding 6 bases beyond the gene matches. CDR1 and CDR2 were assigned from the germline V gene (reference sequence) as MNHNY and SVGAGI.